This T cell receptor beta chain was identified during a study of T cells in localized non-small cell lung cancer. The protocol was immunoSEQ multiplex PCR, while the TCRdb copy is restricted to in-frame clones and leaves out a portion. The sample lists 1,400 to 1,500 clones; about 24% were seen once. V shed 5 bases, J shed 4 bases, and the junction held 8 bases outside the gene matches. Germline V CDR1 and CDR2: SGHRS, YFSETQ. The CDR3 has 14 residues. General observations from the study: Across samples, adjacent lung featured a median approximately 60 of the top 100 tumor clones. Heterogeneity within the tumor remains possible, as just one region underwent sequencing.

To note about this clone: Its antigen is undetermined.

The rearrangement uses TRBV5-1 and TRBJ2-5; 7 bases are shared with TRBD2. This sample comprised normal lung tissue next to the tumor, obtained before any cancer treatment. The source of this sequence is a female donor at least 60 years old with stage I lung adenocarcinoma. The CDR3 DNA reads as TGCGCCAGCAGGGACGGGGTAGCGGGAGAGACCCAGTACTTC. Protein: CASRDGVAGETQYF.